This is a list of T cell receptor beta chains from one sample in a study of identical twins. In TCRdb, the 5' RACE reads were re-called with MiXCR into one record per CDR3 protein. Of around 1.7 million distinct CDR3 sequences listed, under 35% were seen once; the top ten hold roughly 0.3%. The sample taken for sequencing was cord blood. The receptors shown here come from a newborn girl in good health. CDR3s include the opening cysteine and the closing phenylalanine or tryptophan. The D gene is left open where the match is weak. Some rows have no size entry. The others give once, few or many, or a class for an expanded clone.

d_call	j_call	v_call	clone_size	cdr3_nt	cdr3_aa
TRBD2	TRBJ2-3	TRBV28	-	TGTGCCACCACTATATGGGGGCGGGAGGGCACAGATACGCAGTATTTT	CATTIWGREGTDTQYF
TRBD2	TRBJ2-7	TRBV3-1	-	TGTGCCAGCAGCCAAGGGACTAGCGGGGGCCTCTACGAGCAGTACTTC	CASSQGTSGGLYEQYF
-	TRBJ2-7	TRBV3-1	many	TGTGCCAGCAGCCAAGGGGACTACGAGCAGTACTTC	CASSQGDYEQYF
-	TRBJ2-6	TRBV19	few	TGTGCCAGTAGTATAGGTGTCTCTGGGGCCAACGTCCTGACTTTC	CASSIGVSGANVLTF
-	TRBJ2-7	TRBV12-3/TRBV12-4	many	TGTGCCAGCACGACAGGCACCACCTACGAGCAGTACTTC	CASTTGTTYEQYF
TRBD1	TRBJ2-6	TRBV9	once	TGTGCCAGCAGCGCAGGGGGCGGGGACTCTGGGGCCAACGTCCCGACTTTC	CASSAGGGDSGANVPTF
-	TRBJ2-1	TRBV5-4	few	TGTGCCAGCAGCTTAAGAGGACAGTTCAAGCAGTTCTTC	CASSLRGQFKQFF
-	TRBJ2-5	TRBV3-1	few	TGTGCCAGCAGCCAAGGGCCGGGATCCCAAGAGACCCAGTACTTC	CASSQGPGSQETQYF
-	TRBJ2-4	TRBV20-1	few	TGCAGTGCTCCCTTCGGGGACCTGGGATTTTGGGAGCAGTACTTC	CSAPFGDLGFWEQYF
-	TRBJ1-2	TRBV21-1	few	TGTGCCAGCAGCAAAGATAAGGGGACAAGGGGGCACTATGGCTACACCTTC	CASSKDKGTRGHYGYTF
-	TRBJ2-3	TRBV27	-	TGTGCCAGCAGTCCCTCACCCGACAGGGATACGCAGTATTTT	CASSPSPDRDTQYF
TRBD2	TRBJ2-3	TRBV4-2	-	TGTGCCAGCAGCCAAGTCGGAGCGGGGACTAGCACAGATACGCAGTATTTT	CASSQVGAGTSTDTQYF
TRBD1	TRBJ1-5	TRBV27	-	TGTGCCAGCAGTTTAGGGACAGCCCTGGGCAATCAGCCCCAGCATTTT	CASSLGTALGNQPQHF
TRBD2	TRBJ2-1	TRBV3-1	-	TGTGCCAGCAGCCAAGATAGTCTAGCGGGGTCGGCCTACGAGCAGTTCTTC	CASSQDSLAGSAYEQFF
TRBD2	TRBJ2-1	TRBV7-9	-	TGTGCCAGCAGCTTAGGTGGGACTAGCGGGCCTCACAGCTCCTACAATGAGCAGTTCTTC	CASSLGGTSGPHSSYNEQFF
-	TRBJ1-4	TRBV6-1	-	TGTGCCAGCAGTGAATGGTTGAGGGAAGATGAAAAACTGTTTTTT	CASSEWLREDEKLFF
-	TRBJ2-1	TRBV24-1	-	TGTGCCACCAGCGATGGATTCCACAATGAGCAGTTCTTC	CATSDGFHNEQFF
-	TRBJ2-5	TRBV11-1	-	TGTGTCAGCAGCTTTGATGAGGAGACCCAGTACTTC	CVSSFDEETQYF
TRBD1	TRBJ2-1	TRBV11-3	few	TGTGCCAGCAGCTGGACAGGGGAGATCAATGAGCAGTTCTTC	CASSWTGEINEQFF
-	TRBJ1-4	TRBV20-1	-	TGCAGTGCTATGGGTGAAAAACTGTTTTTT	CSAMGEKLFF
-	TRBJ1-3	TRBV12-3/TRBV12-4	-	TGTGCCAGCAGTTTGAGGGGCCCAGGTGGAAGCACCATATATTTT	CASSLRGPGGSTIYF
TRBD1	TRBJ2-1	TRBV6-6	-	TGTGCCAGCAGTTACTCGCCGGGACAGCGTAGCAATGAGCAGTTCTTC	CASSYSPGQRSNEQFF
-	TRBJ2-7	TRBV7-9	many	TGTGCCAGTGGACAGACCTACGAGCAGTACTTC	CASGQTYEQYF
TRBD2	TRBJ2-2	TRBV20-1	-	TGCAGTGCTCCCCATAGCGGGAGGGCCCCCGGGGAGCTGTTTTTT	CSAPHSGRAPGELFF
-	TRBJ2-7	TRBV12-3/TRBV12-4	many	TGTGCCAGCAGTTCAGGGCAGGCGGCCTACGAGCAGTACTTC	CASSSGQAAYEQYF
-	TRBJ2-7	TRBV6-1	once	TGTGCCAGCAGTGACCTGGGTTACGAGCGGTACTTC	CASSDLGYERYF
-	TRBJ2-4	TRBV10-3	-	TGTGCCGCGGGGGGGACAGGGCCAGACATTCAGTACTTC	CAAGGTGPDIQYF
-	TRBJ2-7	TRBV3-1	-	TGTGCCAGCAGCCCCGGGACACTGAAGTACGAGCAGTACTTC	CASSPGTLKYEQYF
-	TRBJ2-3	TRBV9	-	TGTGCCAGCAGCGGACCCCCCTCAGGGGCTAGCACAGATACGCAGTATTTT	CASSGPPSGASTDTQYF
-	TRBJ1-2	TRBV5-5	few	TGTGCCAGCAGCTTATCCGGACTCTTTGTCTATGGCTACACCTTC	CASSLSGLFVYGYTF
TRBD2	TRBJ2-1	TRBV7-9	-	TGTGCCAGCAGCCGACCAGAGCGGGGGAGCTCCTACAATGAGCAGTTCTTC	CASSRPERGSSYNEQFF
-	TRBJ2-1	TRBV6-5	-	TGTGCCAGCAGTTACTGGAGGGGGGGCGACAATGAGCAGTTCTTC	CASSYWRGGDNEQFF
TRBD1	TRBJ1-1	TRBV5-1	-	TGCGCCAGCAGCCCCTGGGGACAGAACGCTGAAGCTTTCTTT	CASSPWGQNAEAFF
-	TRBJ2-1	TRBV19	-	TGTGCCAGTAGTATGACTAGTGAGACCAATGAGCAGTTCTTC	CASSMTSETNEQFF
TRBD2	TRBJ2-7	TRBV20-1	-	TGCAGTGCCATGGCGGGAGCCTACGAGCAGTACTTC	CSAMAGAYEQYF
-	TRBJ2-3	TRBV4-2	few	TGTGCCAGCAGCCAAACAGTCGATACGCAGTATTTT	CASSQTVDTQYF
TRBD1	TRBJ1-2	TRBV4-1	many	TGCGCCAGCAGCCAAGCGACAGGGAACTATGGCTACACCTTC	CASSQATGNYGYTF
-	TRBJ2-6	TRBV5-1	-	TGCGCCAGCAGCTTGATTTCTTTGGGCGAAGGGGCCAACGTCCTGACTTTC	CASSLISLGEGANVLTF
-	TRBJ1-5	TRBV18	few	TGTGCCAGCTCACCACTTTACGTTGCAGACCCTAGCAATCAGCCCCAGCATTTT	CASSPLYVADPSNQPQHF
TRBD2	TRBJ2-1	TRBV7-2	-	TGTGCCAGCAGCTTTCCTAGCGGGAGACACTACAATGAGCAGTTCTTC	CASSFPSGRHYNEQFF
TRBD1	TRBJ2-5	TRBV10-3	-	TGTGCCATCAGTGAGTCGCAGGGGGTTCGGGCCCAGTACTTC	CAISESQGVRAQYF
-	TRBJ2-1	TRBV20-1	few	TGCAGTGCTAGAGTGGCGCAGAATGAGCAGTTCTTC	CSARVAQNEQFF
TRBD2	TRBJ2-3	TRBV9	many	TGTGCCAGCAGCGTAGGGGGACTAGGAACAGATACGCAGTATTTT	CASSVGGLGTDTQYF
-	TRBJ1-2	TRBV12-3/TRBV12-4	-	TGTGCCAGCGGGATGGGACACCGATATGGCTACACCTTC	CASGMGHRYGYTF
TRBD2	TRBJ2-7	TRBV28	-	TGTGCCAGCAGCCCTCCGGGACTAGCGACGAACAAGCAGTACTTC	CASSPPGLATNKQYF
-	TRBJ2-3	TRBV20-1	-	TGCAGTGCCACTGACAGGGACTACACAGATACGCAGTATTTT	CSATDRDYTDTQYF
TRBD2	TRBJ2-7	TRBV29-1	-	TGCAGTGCATGCCGGACTAGCGGAGGGGGCAATGAGCAGTACTTC	CSACRTSGGGNEQYF
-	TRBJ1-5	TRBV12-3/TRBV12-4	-	TGTGCCAGCAGTTTCAGGTATAGCAATCAGCCCCAGCATTTT	CASSFRYSNQPQHF
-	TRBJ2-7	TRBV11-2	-	TGTGCCAGCAGCTCCCCCACATCCCGGTCAGAGCAGTACTTC	CASSSPTSRSEQYF
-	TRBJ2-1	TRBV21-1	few	-	CASSKVGSGSSYNEQYF
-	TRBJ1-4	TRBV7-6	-	TGTGCCAGCAGCTTAGCGGGGATAGGGGAAAAACTGTTTTTT	CASSLAGIGEKLFF